This is a list of T cell receptor beta chains from one sample in a study of blood T cells in healthy people across ages. TCRdb re-derived calls from the 5' RACE reads in MiXCR, one entry per CDR3 protein. Among 850,000 to 950,000 distinct CDR3 sequences listed, more than 25% were seen once. Sample: blood. All receptors derive from a woman older than 75 in good health. The CDR3 runs from the conserved cysteine through the conserved F or W. Fields, in order: D gene, V gene, clone size, J gene, CDR3 protein, CDR3 DNA. A D gene is named only where the DNA matches it firmly. Clone size is not always given. Where it is, it says once, few, many or a class for expanded clones.

TRBD2	TRBV6-2/TRBV6-3	many	TRBJ2-1	CASSYSRWTSGGGEQFF	TGTGCCAGCAGTTACTCCAGGTGGACTAGCGGGGGTGGTGAGCAGTTCTTC
.	TRBV5-1	.	TRBJ1-5	CASSLDGVSEPQHF	TGCGCCAGCAGCTTGGATGGGGTGAGTGAGCCCCAGCATTTT
TRBD2	TRBV9	.	TRBJ2-1	CASSVGLANNEQFF	TGTGCCAGCAGCGTAGGACTAGCAAACAATGAGCAGTTCTTC
.	TRBV7-2	many	TRBJ2-5	CASSLGTGKETQYF	TGTGCCAGCAGCCTCGGGACGGGAAAAGAGACCCAGTACTTC
.	TRBV20-1	few	TRBJ1-1	CSARRGSWAEAFF	TGCAGTGCTAGAAGGGGCAGTTGGGCTGAAGCTTTCTTT
TRBD2	TRBV11-2	.	TRBJ2-3	CASSPELAGSTDTLYF	TGTGCCAGCAGCCCAGAACTAGCGGGGAGCACAGATACGCTATATTTT
TRBD2	TRBV5-1	.	TRBJ2-3	CARSPSFTSGGNRDTQYF	TGCGCCCGCAGCCCCTCCTTTACTAGCGGGGGGAATCGAGATACGCAGTATTTT
TRBD1	TRBV29-1	few	TRBJ1-1	CSVHDRGRMNTEAFF	TGCAGCGTCCACGACAGGGGGAGGATGAACACTGAAGCTTTCTTT
.	TRBV6-5	.	TRBJ2-5	CASSYSIMGTQYF	TGTGCCAGCAGTTACAGTATAATGGGGACCCAGTACTTC
TRBD1	TRBV18	.	TRBJ2-1	CASSLTGTGAYNEQFF	TGTGCCAGCTCACTTACCGGGACAGGGGCCTACAATGAGCAGTTCTTC
.	TRBV4-2	.	TRBJ1-3	CASSQEKQAHLTSGNTIYF	TGTGCCAGCAGCCAAGAAAAACAGGCACATCTGACCTCTGGAAACACCATATATTTT
TRBD1	TRBV10-3	.	TRBJ1-1	CAIAERGGQGNTEAFF	TGTGCCATCGCCGAGAGAGGGGGACAGGGGAACACTGAAGCTTTCTTT
TRBD1	TRBV29-1	.	TRBJ1-6	CSVSTGPGVSPLHF	TGCAGCGTTTCGACAGGGCCGGGAGTTTCACCCCTCCACTTT
TRBD1	TRBV11-2	.	TRBJ2-6	CASSAYRGDGANVLTF	TGTGCCAGCAGCGCCTACAGGGGTGATGGGGCCAACGTCCTGACTTTC
.	TRBV2	.	TRBJ2-7	CASRRGGVDEQYF	TGTGCCAGCAGGAGAGGCGGTGTGGACGAGCAGTACTTC
.	TRBV27	.	TRBJ1-5	CASSLFLGSSQPQHF	TGTGCCAGCAGTTTATTTTTGGGATCTTCTCAGCCCCAGCATTTT
TRBD2	TRBV10-3	few	TRBJ2-1	CAISGLAGGRGYNEQFF	TGTGCCATCAGTGGACTAGCGGGGGGTAGGGGTTACAATGAGCAGTTCTTC
TRBD1	TRBV6-2/TRBV6-3	.	TRBJ1-5	CASSSGGSGAQPQHF	TGTGCCAGCAGTTCAGGGGGCTCGGGCGCTCAGCCCCAGCATTTT
TRBD1	TRBV7-8	.	TRBJ2-1	CVSSLEGTGGYNEQFF	TGTGTCAGCAGCTTAGAAGGGACAGGAGGTTACAATGAGCAGTTCTTC
.	TRBV6-6	few	TRBJ2-1	CASDLNNERFF	TGTGCCAGCGACTTAAACAATGAGCGGTTCTTC
TRBD1	TRBV7-6	.	TRBJ2-1	CASSLAGTGISNEQFF	TGTGCCAGCAGCTTAGCCGGGACAGGGATAAGCAATGAGCAGTTCTTC
TRBD2	TRBV7-6	few	TRBJ2-3	CASSWGLAGSSTDTQYF	TGTGCCAGCAGCTGGGGACTAGCGGGATCTAGCACAGATACGCAGTATTTT
.	TRBV12-3/TRBV12-4	many	TRBJ1-6	CASSLREVDSPLHF	TGTGCCAGCAGTTTAAGGGAAGTAGATTCACCCCTCCACTTT
.	TRBV27	many	TRBJ2-7	CASSAESTGPPYEQYF	TGTGCCAGTTCTGCTGAATCAACAGGTCCACCCTACGAGCAGTACTTC
TRBD2	TRBV29-1	many	TRBJ2-1	CSARTSGNEQFF	TGCAGCGCACGGACTAGCGGCAATGAGCAGTTCTTC
TRBD2	TRBV6-5	many	TRBJ2-3	CASSYFSGGADTQYF	TGTGCCAGCAGTTACTTTAGCGGGGGGGCGGATACGCAGTATTTT
.	TRBV18	.	TRBJ1-2	CASSPISLQPYGYTF	TGTGCCAGCTCACCAATATCCTTACAGCCCTATGGCTACACCTTC
.	TRBV7-2	.	TRBJ1-1	CASSSGLGAEAFF	TGTGCCAGCAGCTCCGGACTCGGGGCTGAAGCTTTCTTT
TRBD1	TRBV20-1	many	TRBJ1-6	CSATGTVDSPLHF	TGCAGTGCTACCGGGACAGTGGATTCACCCCTCCACTTT
.	TRBV7-2	many	TRBJ1-1	CASSLTVPSVEAFF	TGTGCCAGCAGCTTGACAGTCCCTTCGGTTGAAGCTTTCTTT
.	TRBV14	many	TRBJ2-4	CASSLRTKNIQYF	TGTGCCAGCAGCCTTAGGACCAAAAACATTCAGTACTTC
TRBD1	TRBV29-1	.	TRBJ1-2	CSVLPGQGASNYGYTF	TGCAGCGTCCTACCGGGACAGGGGGCTTCAAACTATGGCTACACCTTC
.	TRBV18	many	TRBJ2-7	CASSPRENSQEYF	TGTGCCAGCTCACCCCGGGAGAACAGTCAAGAGTACTTC
.	TRBV7-2	.	TRBJ2-5	CASSPPGRRAETQYF	TGTGCCAGCAGCCCTCCGGGACGCCGCGCAGAGACCCAGTACTTC
.	TRBV20-1	.	TRBJ1-1	CSTRDARAPSTEAFF	TGCAGTACTAGAGATGCGCGGGCGCCGAGCACTGAAGCTTTCTTT
TRBD1	TRBV6-2/TRBV6-3	many	TRBJ2-7	CASSRTSGTGGSYEQYF	TGTGCCAGCAGTCGAACCTCCGGGACAGGGGGCTCCTACGAGCAGTACTTC
TRBD2	TRBV5-5	.	TRBJ2-1	CASSSGVSGGAYNEQFF	TGTGCCAGCAGCTCGGGGGTTAGCGGGGGGGCCTACAATGAGCAGTTCTTC
.	TRBV27	.	TRBJ1-1	CASSSTRTDTEAFF	TGTGCCAGCAGCTCGACACGGACGGACACTGAAGCTTTCTTT
.	TRBV3-1	.	TRBJ1-4	CASSQETGNNEKLFF	TGTGCCAGCAGCCAGGAGACAGGAAACAATGAAAAACTGTTTTTT
.	TRBV6-1	.	TRBJ2-2	CASTFDRRGELFF	TGTGCCAGCACCTTCGACAGGCGCGGGGAGCTGTTTTTT